The rows below give T cell receptor beta chains drawn from one sample of a study of blood T cell repertoires in COVID-19. Clones were read by immunoSEQ multiplex PCR, and TCRdb kept only the in-frame ones, dropping some. The data contain almost 350,000 clones, roughly 87% of them singletons. Sequenced input: peripheral blood. These receptors were taken from a woman aged 60-75 years with COVID-19, enrolled during active disease. The CDR3 runs from the conserved cysteine through the conserved F or W. The D gene is left open where the match is weak. Clone size is shown for a subset of rows, as once, few, many or a class of expanded clone.

J gene	D gene	clone size	V gene	CDR3 DNA	CDR3 protein
TRBJ1-2	-	-	TRBV6-5	TGTGCCAGCAGTTATCGGACAGCTTCAGGGTATGGCTACACCTTC	CASSYRTASGYGYTF
TRBJ1-4	-	-	TRBV28	TGTGCCAGCAGTTTATTGCAGGGTCGTGAAAAACTGTTTTTT	CASSLLQGREKLFF
TRBJ1-2	-	-	TRBV10-3	TGTGCCACAAGGACAGCGGACTATGGCTACACCTTC	CATRTADYGYTF
TRBJ2-1	TRBD2	-	TRBV3-1/TRBV3-2	TGTGCCAGCAGCCACCGTTCGGAGCGGGGAAGGGAGGAGCAGTTCTTC	CASSHRSERGREEQFF
TRBJ2-3	TRBD2	-	TRBV7-3	TGTGCCAGCAGCTTTTCGGGGGGGCCGGAATCAGATACGCAGTATTTT	CASSFSGGPESDTQYF
TRBJ1-2	-	-	TRBV7-8	TGTGCCAGCAGCCTCCGGAGGCCCGGGTATGGCTACACCTTC	CASSLRRPGYGYTF
TRBJ2-5	TRBD2	-	TRBV6-6	TGTGCCAGCAGTCTCACCCTCGGACTAGCGGGGGGGGCATGGACCCAGTACTTC	CASSLTLGLAGGAWTQYF
TRBJ1-3	-	-	TRBV6-5	TGTGCCAGCAGTTACTCTAGTGTCAGGGCAAACACCATATATTTT	CASSYSSVRANTIYF
TRBJ2-2	TRBD2	-	TRBV7-9	TGTGCCAGCAGTCCGCCGGGACTAGCTCCCGGGGAGCTGTTTTTT	CASSPPGLAPGELFF
TRBJ2-5	TRBD2	-	TRBV5-1	TGCGCCAGCAGCTTGGGTGGCGGGGGGCAAGAGACCCAGTACTTC	CASSLGGGGQETQYF
TRBJ1-1	-	-	TRBV2	TGTGCCAGCAGTTTTTCCGGACTGTTGGCTTTCTTT	CASSFSGLLAFF
TRBJ2-7	-	-	TRBV7-8	TGTGCCAGCAGCTCCCGCCAAGGGGGCTCCTACGAGCAGTACTTC	CASSSRQGGSYEQYF
TRBJ1-4	-	once	TRBV11-3	TGTGTCTTCGGGGTGATCCGGTCGCAGTCAACTAATGAAAAACTGTTTTTT	CVFGVIRSQSTNEKLFF
TRBJ1-1	-	once	TRBV7-3	TGTGCCAGCACCCTCCAGGGTAACACTGAAGCTTTCTTT	CASTLQGNTEAFF
TRBJ1-1	TRBD1	-	TRBV2	TGTGCCAGCAGACCCGGGACAGGACTGAACACTGAAGCTTTCTTT	CASRPGTGLNTEAFF
TRBJ1-6	-	once	TRBV19	TGTGCCAGTAGCCTCTCCGGACACGATAATTCACCCCTCCACTTT	CASSLSGHDNSPLHF
TRBJ1-6	TRBD1	few	TRBV5-1	TGCGCCAGCAGCTTGGGAGGGGGCCAACAGAATTCACCCCTCCACTTT	CASSLGGGQQNSPLHF
TRBJ1-5	-	-	TRBV27	TGTGCCAGCAGTTTAGCAGGGTTTCAGCCCCAGCATTTT	CASSLAGFQPQHF
TRBJ1-1	TRBD1	-	TRBV30	TGTGCCTGGAGTGTAGGGGGGACAGGGGGCACTGAAGCTTTCTTT	CAWSVGGTGGTEAFF
TRBJ1-1	-	-	TRBV19	TGTGCCAGTAGTATAATAGGGCAGGGGCGCGAAGCTTTCTTT	CASSIIGQGREAFF
TRBJ2-3	TRBD1	-	TRBV27	TGTGCCAGCAGATACGGGGGGACAGGGTCCACAGATACGCAGTATTTT	CASRYGGTGSTDTQYF
TRBJ1-1	-	few	TRBV7-2	TGTGCCAGCAGCTTATCGGCAGGGATGTTGGCCACTGAAGCTTTCTTT	CASSLSAGMLATEAFF
TRBJ2-3	-	-	TRBV24-1	TGTGCCACCAGTGGGGCCAGGGGTTTAACAGATACGCAGTATTTT	CATSGARGLTDTQYF
TRBJ1-2	-	-	TRBV28	TGTGCCAGCAGTCCCACAGGGAGAGCTAACTATGGCTACACCTTC	CASSPTGRANYGYTF
TRBJ1-1	-	-	TRBV9	TGTGCCAGCAGCCCCCACGATTGGACTACAACTGAAGCTTTCTTT	CASSPHDWTTTEAFF
TRBJ2-2	TRBD2	-	TRBV7-6	TGTGCCAGCAGCTTCGATTGGGGACTAGCGGACCTAACGAACACCGGGGAGCTGTTTTTT	CASSFDWGLADLTNTGELFF
TRBJ1-5	-	-	TRBV6-4	TGTGCCAGCAGTGACTCGTTTGGCGGTAAGCCCCAGCATTTT	CASSDSFGGKPQHF
TRBJ2-7	-	-	TRBV21-1	TGTGCCAGCGGGGACAGGGGGACAATAAGAACCTACGAGCAGTACTTC	CASGDRGTIRTYEQYF
TRBJ1-3	-	-	TRBV6-1	TGTGCCAGCAGTGAAAAACAGGTACCCGGAAACACCATATATTTT	CASSEKQVPGNTIYF
TRBJ1-5	-	-	TRBV19	TGTGCCAGTAGTATTTTGGGAGGGAATAGCAATCAGCCCCAGCATTTT	CASSILGGNSNQPQHF
TRBJ2-3	TRBD1	-	TRBV5-5	TGTGCCAGCAGCTGGGACAGGTCCAAAGTCACAGATACGCAGTATTTT	CASSWDRSKVTDTQYF
TRBJ1-5	TRBD1	-	TRBV5-1	TGCGCCAGCAGCCCCGGACAGGGTTGGGGCAATCAGCCCCAGCATTTT	CASSPGQGWGNQPQHF
TRBJ2-3	TRBD2	-	TRBV19	TGTGCCAGTGGGGGAGGGTGGGATACGCAGTATTTT	CASGGGWDTQYF
TRBJ2-7	-	-	TRBV27	TGTGCCAGCAGGGGCTTAACGGTATATACCTACGAGCAGTACTTC	CASRGLTVYTYEQYF
TRBJ1-4	-	-	TRBV11-2	TGTGCCAGCAGCTTAGCAGCATCCGTGGGGCAGGGGGAAAAACTGTTTTTT	CASSLAASVGQGEKLFF
TRBJ2-2	TRBD2	-	TRBV5-1	TGCGCCAGCAGCTTGGCCGCGGGGGGGCCAGGCGGGGAGCTGTTTTTT	CASSLAAGGPGGELFF
TRBJ1-2	TRBD1	once	TRBV11-2	TGTGCCAGCAGCTTAGAGCTGGGGACAGGGGGATATGGCTACACCTTC	CASSLELGTGGYGYTF
TRBJ1-1	TRBD1	-	TRBV19	TGTGCCAGCCGCCCGGGACAGGGAAGGTACACTGAAGCTTTCTTT	CASRPGQGRYTEAFF
TRBJ2-1	-	-	TRBV3-1/TRBV3-2	TGTGCCAGCAGCCAACCTCCCTCCAATGAGCAGTTCTTC	CASSQPPSNEQFF
TRBJ1-2	-	-	TRBV5-8	TGTGCCAGCACCCCGGACAGTCATCGGGCTTATGGCTACACCTTC	CASTPDSHRAYGYTF
TRBJ1-2	-	-	TRBV4-1	TGCGCCAGCAGCCAAACGCCCCAGGGGTATACGCGACAGGGCTACACCTTC	CASSQTPQGYTRQGYTF
TRBJ1-5	-	-	TRBV5-1	TGCGCCAGCAGGCAGGACATAGGGAAGAATCAGCCCCAGCATTTT	CASRQDIGKNQPQHF
TRBJ1-1	-	-	TRBV7-3	TGTGCCAGCAGAGCGGACAGGAACACTGAAGCTTTCTTT	CASRADRNTEAFF
TRBJ2-5	-	-	TRBV6-5	TGTGCCAGCAGCCCCTTCGACAGTAAAGAGACCCAGTACTTC	CASSPFDSKETQYF
TRBJ1-1	-	few	TRBV19	TGTGCCAGTGTTCAGGGGACTGAAGCTTTCTTT	CASVQGTEAFF
TRBJ1-4	-	-	TRBV5-1	TGCGCCAGCAGCTTAGTGGGAGATAATGAAAAACTGTTTTTT	CASSLVGDNEKLFF
TRBJ1-1	TRBD1	once	TRBV28	TGTGCCATCGAGACAGGGATCACTGAAGCTTTCTTT	CAIETGITEAFF
TRBJ2-1	-	-	TRBV3-1/TRBV3-2	TGTGCCAGCAGCCAAGGAGACCGAGCTGACACTAATGAGCAGTTCTTC	CASSQGDRADTNEQFF
TRBJ1-2	-	-	TRBV28	TGTGCCAGCAGTTCATGGACGGGGGTTAGACATTATGGCTACACCTTC	CASSSWTGVRHYGYTF
TRBJ1-5	-	-	TRBV21-1	TGTGCCAGCAGCCGACGGACAGGAGGTGGTCGGCGCAATCAGCCCCAGCATTTT	CASSRRTGGGRRNQPQHF
TRBJ1-1	-	-	TRBV21-1	TGTGCCAGCAGCAAAGGAGGACAGGGGGTCACTGAAGCTTTCTTT	CASSKGGQGVTEAFF
TRBJ2-4	TRBD2	-	TRBV7-8	TGTGCCAGCAGCTTAGTAGGCGGGGGGCGAGTAAACATTCAGTACTTC	CASSLVGGGRVNIQYF
TRBJ2-7	-	-	TRBV15	TGTGCCAGTCAGGACAACCCTCTCGGCGAGCAGTACTTC	CASQDNPLGEQYF
TRBJ1-5	-	-	TRBV27	TGTGCCAGCAGTTTGGGGGGGCGCAGGCAGCCCCAGCATTTT	CASSLGGRRQPQHF
TRBJ2-7	-	-	TRBV9	TGTGCCAGCAGCGCCCACCAGGGGAACGAGCAGTACTTC	CASSAHQGNEQYF